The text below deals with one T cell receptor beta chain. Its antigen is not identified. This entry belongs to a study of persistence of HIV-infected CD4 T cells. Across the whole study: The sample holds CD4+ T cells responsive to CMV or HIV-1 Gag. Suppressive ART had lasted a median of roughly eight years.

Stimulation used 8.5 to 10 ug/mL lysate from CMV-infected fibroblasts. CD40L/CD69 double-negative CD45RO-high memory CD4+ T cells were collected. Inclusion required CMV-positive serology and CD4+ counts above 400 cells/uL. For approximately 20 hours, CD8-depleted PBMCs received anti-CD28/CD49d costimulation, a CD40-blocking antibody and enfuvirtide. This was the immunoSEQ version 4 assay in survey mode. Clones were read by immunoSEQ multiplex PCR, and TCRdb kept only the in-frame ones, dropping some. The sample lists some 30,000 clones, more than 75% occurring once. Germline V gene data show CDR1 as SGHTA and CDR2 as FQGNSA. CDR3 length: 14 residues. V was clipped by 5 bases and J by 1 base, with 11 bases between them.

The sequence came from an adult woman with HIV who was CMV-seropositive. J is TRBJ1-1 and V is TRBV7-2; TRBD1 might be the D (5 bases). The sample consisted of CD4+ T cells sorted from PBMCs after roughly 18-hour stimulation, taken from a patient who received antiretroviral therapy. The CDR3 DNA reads TGTGCCAGCAGCCAGGGCCTGGGGAACACTGAAGCTTTCTTT. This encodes CASSQGLGNTEAFF.